A single T cell receptor (beta chain) is shown here with its context. The iRepertoire nested amplicon-rescue multiplex PCR amplified TCR alpha and beta CDR3s from RNA. Tissue mRNA or PBMC total RNA, roughly 85-450 ng, went into one-step reverse transcription and amplification. One entry per CDR3 protein, called by TCRdb with MiXCR from the multiplex PCR reads. Of around 130,000 distinct CDR3 sequences listed, around 25% were seen once; the top ten hold 27%. J was trimmed by 4 bases and V by 4 bases; bases with no gene match: 8. Looked up from germline, CDR1 is DFQATT and CDR2 is SNEGSKA (reference sequence). The CDR3 sequence is 15 residues long. This sample was included in a study of glioma-infiltrating T cells.

Sequencing was done on a sample of glioma tissue, nonneoplastic brain tissue, or PBMCs (not recorded which). The sequence derives from a human donor with low-grade glioma or glioblastoma, undergoing nonglioma brain surgery, or in good health (not recorded which). The V call is TRBV20-1, the J call TRBJ1-5, with TRBD1 identical over 9 bases. The CDR3 sequence: CSANTPTGGNQPQHF. CDR3 nucleotides: TGCAGTGCTAACACACCGACAGGGGGGAATCAGCCCCAGCATTTT.